The next 5 T cell receptor beta chains were all read from a single sample in a study of OX40 agonist ivuxolimab in advanced cancers. Clones were sequenced by immunoSEQ multiplex PCR, and TCRdb holds only the in-frame ones, with some missing. The repertoire consists of tens of thousands of clones, with approximately 90% occurring once and the leading ten covering about a quarter. The source material was CD4+ or CD8+ T cells sorted from blood, sampled in a trial of the OX40 agonist ivuxolimab. The receptors stem from an adult with an advanced solid tumor such as melanoma, head and neck, liver or kidney cancer.

The chain employs TRBV7-2 and TRBJ1-3; D gene unclear. Trimming stripped 5 bases from V and 4 bases from J, with 9 bases between. This CDR3 has 13 residues. Germline CDR1 and CDR2: SGHTA and FQGNSA. CDR3 amino acids: CASSPTGGNTIYF. The CDR3 DNA reads TGTGCCAGCAGCCCCACGGGAGGAAACACCATATATTTT.

This chain uses TRBV7-2 with TRBJ2-1, with D unresolved. Germline V gives CDR1 SGHTA, CDR2 FQGNSA. The CDR3 covers 11 residues. V shed 1 base and J shed 9 bases, with 4 bases lying between them. As DNA, the CDR3 is TGTGCCAGCAGCTTAGGGTCTGAGCAGTTCTTC. It is translated as CASSLGSEQFF.

The chain uses TRBV2 and TRBJ1-1; 10 bases are shared with TRBD1. CDR3 size: 13 residues. Germline V CDR1 and CDR2: SNHLY, FYNNEI. Trimming took 6 bases from V and 5 from J; bases not matched to a gene: 3. Here the CDR3 DNA reads TGTGCCAGCAGGTGGACAGGGGGGACTGAAGCTTTCTTT. It codes for CASRWTGGTEAFF.

This rearrangement joins TRBV30 to TRBJ2-7; D gene ambiguous. The CDR3 is 14 residues long. The V and J ends lost 0 bases and 0 bases respectively, with 9 bases between them. Germline V CDR1 and CDR2: GTSNPN, SVGIG (reference sequence). The chain's CDR3 is CAWSVAASSYEQYF. DNA of the CDR3: TGTGCCTGGAGTGTAGCTGCGAGCTCCTACGAGCAGTACTTC.

This chain joins TRBV6-5 and TRBJ2-3; tentatively, D is TRBD1 (5 bases). Germline assignment: CDR1 MNHEY and CDR2 SVGAGI. Trimming shortened V by 7 bases and J by 0 bases, and 14 bases separated the two germline ends. The CDR3 contains 15 residues. The CDR3 DNA follows: TGTGCCAGCACTAGTCAGGGTACTAGCACAGATACGCAGTATTTT. It specifies CASTSQGTSTDTQYF.